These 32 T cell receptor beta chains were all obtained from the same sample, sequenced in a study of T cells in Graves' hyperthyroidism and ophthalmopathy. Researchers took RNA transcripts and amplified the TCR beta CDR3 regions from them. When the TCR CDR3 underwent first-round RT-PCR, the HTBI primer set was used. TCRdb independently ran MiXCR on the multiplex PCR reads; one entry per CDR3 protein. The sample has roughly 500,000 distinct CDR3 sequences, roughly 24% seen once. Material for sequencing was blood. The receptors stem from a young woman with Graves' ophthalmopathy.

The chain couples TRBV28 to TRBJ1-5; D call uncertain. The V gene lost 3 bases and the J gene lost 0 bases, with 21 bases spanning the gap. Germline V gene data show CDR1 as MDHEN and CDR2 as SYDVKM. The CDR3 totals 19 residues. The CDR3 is CASSFYHRRTKNSNQPQHF. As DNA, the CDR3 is TGTGCCAGCAGTTTTTATCATAGAAGGACGAAAAATAGCAATCAGCCCCAGCATTTT.

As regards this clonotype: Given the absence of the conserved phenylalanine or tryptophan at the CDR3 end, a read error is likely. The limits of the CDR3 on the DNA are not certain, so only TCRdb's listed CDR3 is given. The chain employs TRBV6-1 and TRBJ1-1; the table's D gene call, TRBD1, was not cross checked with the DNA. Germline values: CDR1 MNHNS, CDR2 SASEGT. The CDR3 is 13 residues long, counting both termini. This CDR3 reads CASSTQGATEACL.

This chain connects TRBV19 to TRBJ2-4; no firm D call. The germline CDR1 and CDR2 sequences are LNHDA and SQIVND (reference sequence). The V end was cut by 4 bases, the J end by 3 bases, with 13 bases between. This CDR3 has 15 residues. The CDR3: CASSSSRKLKNIQYF. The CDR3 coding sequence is TGTGCCAGTAGTAGTTCAAGGAAACTCAAAAACATTCAGTACTTC.

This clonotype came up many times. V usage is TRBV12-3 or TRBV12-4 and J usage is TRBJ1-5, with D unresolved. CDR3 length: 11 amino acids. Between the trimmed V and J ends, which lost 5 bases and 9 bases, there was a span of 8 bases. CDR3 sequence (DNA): TGTGCCAGCAGTACGAATGGGCCCCAGCATTTT. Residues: CASSTNGPQHF.

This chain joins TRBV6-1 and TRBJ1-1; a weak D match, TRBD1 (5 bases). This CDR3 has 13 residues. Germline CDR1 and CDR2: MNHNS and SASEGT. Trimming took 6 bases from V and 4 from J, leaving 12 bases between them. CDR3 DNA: TGTGCCAGCAGACAAGTTGGGGGCACTGAAGCTTTCTTT. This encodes CASRQVGGTEAFF.

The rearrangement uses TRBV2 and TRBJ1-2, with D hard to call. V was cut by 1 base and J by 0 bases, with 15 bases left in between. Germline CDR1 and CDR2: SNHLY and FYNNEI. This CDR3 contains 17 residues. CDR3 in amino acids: CASSEEGYRNSNYGYTF. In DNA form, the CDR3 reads TGTGCCAGCAGTGAAGAGGGTTACCGGAATTCTAACTATGGCTACACCTTC.

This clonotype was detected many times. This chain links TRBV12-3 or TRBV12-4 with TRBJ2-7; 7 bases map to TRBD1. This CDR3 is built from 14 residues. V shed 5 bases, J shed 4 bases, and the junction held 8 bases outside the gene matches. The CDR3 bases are TGTGCCAGCAGTGCTCGGACAGGATCGTACGAGCAGTACTTC. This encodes CASSARTGSYEQYF.

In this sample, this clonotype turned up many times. CDR3 nucleotides: TGTGCCAGCAGGAGCCCCAGCACAGATACGCAGTATTTT. Translation: CASRSPSTDTQYF. V and J are TRBV27 and TRBJ2-3, with D unclear. Germline values: CDR1 MNHEY, CDR2 SMNVEV (reference sequence). The CDR3 length is 13 residues. Trimming removed 6 bases from V and 0 bases from J, with 7 bases in between.

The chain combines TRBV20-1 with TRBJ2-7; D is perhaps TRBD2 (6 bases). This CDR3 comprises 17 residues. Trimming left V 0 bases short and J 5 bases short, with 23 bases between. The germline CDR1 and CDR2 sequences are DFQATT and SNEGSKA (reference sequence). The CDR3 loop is CSARDLRDLQQGHEQYF. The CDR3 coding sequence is TGCAGTGCTAGAGACCTACGGGACTTACAGCAGGGCCACGAGCAGTACTTC.

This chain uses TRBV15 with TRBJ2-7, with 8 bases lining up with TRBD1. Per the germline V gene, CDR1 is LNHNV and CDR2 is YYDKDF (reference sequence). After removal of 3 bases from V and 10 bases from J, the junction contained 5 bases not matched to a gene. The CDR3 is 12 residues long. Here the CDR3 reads CATSSNRGNQYF. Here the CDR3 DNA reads TGTGCCACCAGCAGTAACAGGGGGAATCAGTACTTC.

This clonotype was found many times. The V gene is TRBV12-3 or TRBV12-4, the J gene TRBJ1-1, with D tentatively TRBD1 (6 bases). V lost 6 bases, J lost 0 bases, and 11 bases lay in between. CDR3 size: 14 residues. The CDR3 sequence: CASSDRRMNTEAFF. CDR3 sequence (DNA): TGTGCCAGCAGCGACAGGAGAATGAACACTGAAGCTTTCTTT.

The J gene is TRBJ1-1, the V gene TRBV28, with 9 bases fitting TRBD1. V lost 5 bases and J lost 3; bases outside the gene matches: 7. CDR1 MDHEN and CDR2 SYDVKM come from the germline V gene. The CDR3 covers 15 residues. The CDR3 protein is CASSHRGRGDTEAFF. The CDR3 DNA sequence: TGTGCCAGCAGTCACAGGGGGCGTGGGGACACTGAAGCTTTCTTT.

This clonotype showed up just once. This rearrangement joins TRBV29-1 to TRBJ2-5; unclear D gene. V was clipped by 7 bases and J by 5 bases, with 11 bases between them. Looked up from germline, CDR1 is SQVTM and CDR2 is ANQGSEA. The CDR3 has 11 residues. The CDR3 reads CSGSLGETQYF. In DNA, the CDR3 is TGCAGCGGTTCCCTAGGGGAGACCCAGTACTTC.

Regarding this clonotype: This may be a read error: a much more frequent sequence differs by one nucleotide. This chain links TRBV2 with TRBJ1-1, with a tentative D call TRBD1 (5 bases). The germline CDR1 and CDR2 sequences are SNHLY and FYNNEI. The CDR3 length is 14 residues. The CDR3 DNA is TGTGCCAGCAGTGAAATATCTTCTGGGGCTGAATCTTTCTTT. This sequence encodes CASSEISSGAESFF.

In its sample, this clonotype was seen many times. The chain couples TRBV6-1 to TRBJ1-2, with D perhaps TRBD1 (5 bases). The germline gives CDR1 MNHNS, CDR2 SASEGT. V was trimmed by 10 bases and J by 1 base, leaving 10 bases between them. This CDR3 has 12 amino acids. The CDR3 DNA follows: TGTGCCAACGGGGACTTTAACTATGGCTACACCTTC. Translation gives CANGDFNYGYTF.

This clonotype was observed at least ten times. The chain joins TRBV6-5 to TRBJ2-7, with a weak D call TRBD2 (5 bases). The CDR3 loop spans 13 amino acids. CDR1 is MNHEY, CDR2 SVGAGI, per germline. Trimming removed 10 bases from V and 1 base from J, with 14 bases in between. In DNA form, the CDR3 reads TGTGCCATCGAACCGGGGTTGTCCTACGAGCAGTACTTC. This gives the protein CAIEPGLSYEQYF.

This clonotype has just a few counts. This CDR3 is CASSMTGSGANVLTF. CDR3 DNA: TGTGCCAGTAGTATGACTGGCTCTGGGGCCAACGTCCTGACTTTC. The chain is built from TRBV19 and TRBJ2-6; D gene ambiguous. The CDR3 covers 15 residues. Germline assignment: CDR1 LNHDA and CDR2 SQIVND (reference sequence). V lost 3 bases to trimming and J lost 0 bases, with 6 bases between them.

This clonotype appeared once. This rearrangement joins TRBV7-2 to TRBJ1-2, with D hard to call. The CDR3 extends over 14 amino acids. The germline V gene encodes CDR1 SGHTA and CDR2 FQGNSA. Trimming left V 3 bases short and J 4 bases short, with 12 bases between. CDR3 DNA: TGTGCCAGCAGCTTTCCGATTCCCCCCTATGGCTACACCTTC. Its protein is CASSFPIPPYGYTF.

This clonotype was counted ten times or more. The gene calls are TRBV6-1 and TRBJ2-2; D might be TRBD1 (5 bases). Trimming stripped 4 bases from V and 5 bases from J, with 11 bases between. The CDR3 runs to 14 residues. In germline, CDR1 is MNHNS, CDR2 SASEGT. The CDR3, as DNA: TGTGCCAGCAGTGCCCCTAGGGGAACCGGGGAGCTGTTTTTT. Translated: CASSAPRGTGELFF.

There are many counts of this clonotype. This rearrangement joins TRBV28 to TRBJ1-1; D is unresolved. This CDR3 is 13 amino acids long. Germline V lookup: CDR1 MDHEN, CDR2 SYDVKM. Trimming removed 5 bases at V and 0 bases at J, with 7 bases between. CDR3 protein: CASSVRMNTEAFF. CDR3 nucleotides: TGTGCCAGCAGTGTCAGAATGAACACTGAAGCTTTCTTT.

The DNA for the CDR3 is TGTGCCAGCAGCTTATTTACAAACACAGATACGCAGTATTTT. Protein: CASSLFTNTDTQYF. V is TRBV7-2 and J is TRBJ2-3; no reliable D call. Trimming stripped 2 bases from V and 2 bases from J, with 8 bases between. Germline V gene sequence: CDR1 SGHTA, CDR2 FQGNSA. The CDR3 is 14 amino acids.

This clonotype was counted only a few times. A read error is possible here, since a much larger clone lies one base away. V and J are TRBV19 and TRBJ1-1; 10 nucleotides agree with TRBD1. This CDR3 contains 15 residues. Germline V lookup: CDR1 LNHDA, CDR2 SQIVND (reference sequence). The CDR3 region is CASSVRQGANTEACF. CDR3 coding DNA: TGTGCCAGTAGTGTACGACAGGGGGCGAACACTGAAGCTTGCTTT.

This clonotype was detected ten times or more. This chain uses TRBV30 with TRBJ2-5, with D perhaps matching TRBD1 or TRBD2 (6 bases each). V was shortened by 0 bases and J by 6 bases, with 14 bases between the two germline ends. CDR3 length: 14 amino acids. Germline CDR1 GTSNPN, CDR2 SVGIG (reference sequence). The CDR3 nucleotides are TGTGCCTGGAGTGTACCTGGGGGGCAAAAGACCCAGTACTTC. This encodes CAWSVPGGQKTQYF.

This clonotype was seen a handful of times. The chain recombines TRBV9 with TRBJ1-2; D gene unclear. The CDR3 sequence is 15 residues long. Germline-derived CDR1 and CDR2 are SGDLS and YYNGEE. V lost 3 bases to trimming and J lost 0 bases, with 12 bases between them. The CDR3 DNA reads TGTGCCAGCAGCGAATATTCCGGGCCTAACTATGGCTACACCTTC. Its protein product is CASSEYSGPNYGYTF.

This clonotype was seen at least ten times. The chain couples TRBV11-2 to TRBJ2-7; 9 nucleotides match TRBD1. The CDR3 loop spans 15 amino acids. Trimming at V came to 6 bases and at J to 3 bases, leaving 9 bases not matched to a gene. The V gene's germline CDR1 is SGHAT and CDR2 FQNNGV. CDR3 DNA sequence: TGTGCCAGCAGAATAGTGGGACAGGGACTCTACGAGCAGTACTTC. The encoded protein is CASRIVGQGLYEQYF.

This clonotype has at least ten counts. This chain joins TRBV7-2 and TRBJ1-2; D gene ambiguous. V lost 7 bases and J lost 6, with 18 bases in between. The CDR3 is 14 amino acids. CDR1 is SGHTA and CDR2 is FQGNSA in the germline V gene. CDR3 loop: CASTTLQKRDGYTF. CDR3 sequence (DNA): TGTGCCAGCACCACACTACAAAAGCGGGATGGCTACACCTTC.

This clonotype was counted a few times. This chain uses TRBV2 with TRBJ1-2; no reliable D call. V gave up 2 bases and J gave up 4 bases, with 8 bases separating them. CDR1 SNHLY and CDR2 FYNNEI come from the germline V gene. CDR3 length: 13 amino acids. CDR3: CASSERRTYGYTF. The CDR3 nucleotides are TGTGCCAGCAGTGAACGGAGGACCTATGGCTACACCTTC.

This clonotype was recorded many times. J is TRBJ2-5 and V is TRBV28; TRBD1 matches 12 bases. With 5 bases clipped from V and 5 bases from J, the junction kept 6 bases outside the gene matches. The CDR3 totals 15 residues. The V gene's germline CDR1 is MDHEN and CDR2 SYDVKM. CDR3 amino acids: CASSRPGTGGETQYF. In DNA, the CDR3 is TGTGCCAGCAGTCGTCCCGGGACAGGGGGCGAGACCCAGTACTTC.

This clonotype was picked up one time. CDR3 residues: CASTPASGRNTGELFF. In nucleotides, the CDR3 is TGTGCCAGCACCCCGGCCAGCGGCCGGAACACCGGGGAGCTGTTTTTT. The V gene is TRBV12-3 or TRBV12-4, the J gene TRBJ2-2; a possible D gene is TRBD2 (5 bases). Trimming left V 7 bases short and J 1 base short, with 16 bases between. The CDR3 runs to 16 residues.

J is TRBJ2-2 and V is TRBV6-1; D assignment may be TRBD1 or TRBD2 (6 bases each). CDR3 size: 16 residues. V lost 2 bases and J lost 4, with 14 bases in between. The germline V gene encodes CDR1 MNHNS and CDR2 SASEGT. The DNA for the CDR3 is TGTGCCAGCAGTGAATGGGTGGAGGGGGGCACCGGGGAGCTGTTTTTT. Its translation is CASSEWVEGGTGELFF.

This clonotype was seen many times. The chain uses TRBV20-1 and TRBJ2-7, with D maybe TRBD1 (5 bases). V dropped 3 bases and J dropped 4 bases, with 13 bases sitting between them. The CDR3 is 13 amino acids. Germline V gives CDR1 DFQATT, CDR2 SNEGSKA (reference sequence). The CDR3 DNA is TGCAGTGCTAGGGCGGTTGGGGCATACGAGCAGTACTTC. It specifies CSARAVGAYEQYF.

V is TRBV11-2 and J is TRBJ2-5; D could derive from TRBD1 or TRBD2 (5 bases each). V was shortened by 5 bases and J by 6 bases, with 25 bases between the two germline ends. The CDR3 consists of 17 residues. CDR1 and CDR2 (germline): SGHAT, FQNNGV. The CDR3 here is CASSPEGWGYQPKTQYF. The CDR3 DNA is TGTGCCAGCAGCCCAGAGGGGTGGGGCTATCAACCAAAGACCCAGTACTTC.